Detailed here is one T cell receptor (beta chain). The antigen remains undetermined. Measured with immunoSEQ multiplex PCR; TCRdb has only the in-frame clones, and not every one. The repertoire holds around 70,000 clones, with around 90% as singletons. The trim removed 1 base at V and 5 bases at J, leaving 7 bases unmatched. CDR3 length: 15 amino acids. CDR1 is MGHDK, CDR2 SYGVNS, per germline. These data are taken from a study of OX40 agonist ivuxolimab in advanced cancers. On the study more broadly: Enrolled patients in dose escalation had cancers that were hepatocellular carcinoma, melanoma, renal cell or head and neck cancer.

Notes on the study in general: Relative to CD4+ cells, CD8+ T cells on average had more expanded clones. Expanded peripheral T-cell antigen specificity went undetermined.

Sequencing was performed on CD4+ or CD8+ T cells sorted from blood, taken in a trial of the OX40 agonist ivuxolimab. V usage is TRBV25-1 and J usage is TRBJ2-7; 8 bases are shared with TRBD2. The sequence was obtained from an adult with an advanced solid tumor such as melanoma, head and neck, liver or kidney cancer. The CDR3 bases are TGTGCCAGCAGTGAATCCGGGACTAGGATTCACGAGCAGTACTTC. This encodes CASSESGTRIHEQYF.